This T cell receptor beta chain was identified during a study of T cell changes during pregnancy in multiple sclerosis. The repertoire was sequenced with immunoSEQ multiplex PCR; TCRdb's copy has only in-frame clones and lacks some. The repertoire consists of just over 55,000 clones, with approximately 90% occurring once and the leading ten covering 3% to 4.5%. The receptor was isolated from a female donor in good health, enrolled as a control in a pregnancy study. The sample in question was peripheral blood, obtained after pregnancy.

The CDR3 protein is CASSPGQGDEKLFF. In DNA, the CDR3 is TGTGCCAGCAGCCCGGGACAGGGGGATGAAAAACTGTTTTTT. The chain employs TRBV7-9 and TRBJ1-4, with 11 positions matching TRBD1. V gave up 5 bases and J gave up 6 bases; unmatched junction bases: 2. The CDR3 loop spans 14 amino acids. From germline, CDR1 is SEHNR and CDR2 FQNEAQ (reference sequence).